This T cell receptor beta chain stems from a study of CD8+ T cells in alopecia areata. Isolated RNA was reverse transcribed into cDNA used as the sequencing template. Measured with immunoSEQ multiplex PCR; TCRdb has only the in-frame clones, and not every one. The data hold approximately 180,000 clones, with about 54% observed a single time. Treatment of the sample: oral pan-JAK inhibitor, 5-10 mg twice daily. V lost 5 bases and J lost 2; bases outside the gene matches: 2. CDR1 MNHNY and CDR2 SVGAGI come from the germline V gene (reference sequence). This CDR3 has 15 residues. J is TRBJ2-6 and V is TRBV6-6; TRBD1 aligns across 8 bases. The source was CD4+ T cells sorted from blood, collected between weeks 55 and 65, from a patient treated with tofacitinib. The receptor was isolated from a human donor with alopecia areata. As DNA, the CDR3 is TGTGCCAGCAGTCCGGGACAGGCTGGGGCCAACGTCCTGACTTTC. Translation gives CASSPGQAGANVLTF.